The 2 T cell receptor beta chains reported below all come from one sample, sequenced in a study of cytomegalovirus exposure and HLA in healthy donors. PCR was performed using 60 Vbeta and 13 Jbeta primers. Only in-frame clones appear in the TCRdb table, and some are missing; sequencing was by immunoSEQ multiplex PCR. The repertoire has approximately 190,000 clones, 75% to 90% of them found once; the top ten carry roughly 6%. Sequenced: PBMCs. Source of these receptors: a man aged 35 to 55 in good health and CMV-seropositive.

This clone has just a few counts. The chain is built from TRBV5-1 and TRBJ1-1, with TRBD1 as a possible D gene (5 bases). The ends were cut back, 4 bases at V and 1 base at J, with 14 bases in the middle. Looked up from germline, CDR1 is SGHRS and CDR2 is YFSETQ. The CDR3 loop spans 15 amino acids. The DNA for the CDR3 is TGCGCCAGCAGCAATACGGGACTTCAGAACACTGAAGCTTTCTTT. Protein: CASSNTGLQNTEAFF.

V is TRBV10-3 and J is TRBJ2-1; D is perhaps TRBD1 (6 bases). Per germline, CDR1 ENHRY and CDR2 SYGVKD. The CDR3 extends over 12 amino acids. CDR3: CATTGHGNEQFF. DNA for the CDR3: TGTGCTACGACAGGCCACGGAAACGAGCAGTTCTTC.